One sample yielded the 5 T cell receptor beta chains listed below, sequenced in a study of blood T cell repertoires in COVID-19. Some clones are missing from TCRdb's copy, which holds only in-frame ones; the method was immunoSEQ multiplex PCR. Counted here are about 330,000 clones, about 90% occurring once; the ten biggest clones make up more than 5%. Sequenced input: PBMCs or T cells enriched from blood (not recorded which). Receptors were obtained from a man aged 25-45 years who had recovered from COVID-19.

The chain combines TRBV12-3 or TRBV12-4 with TRBJ2-5; D is possibly TRBD1 (5 bases). This CDR3 is 12 amino acids long. V was clipped by 10 bases and J by 5 bases, with 14 bases between them. Here the CDR3 reads CAIGWGRETQYF. CDR3 sequence (DNA): TGTGCCATCGGATGGGGCCGGGAGACCCAGTACTTC.

The chain is built from TRBV2 and TRBJ2-2; 10 bases line up with TRBD2. Trimming at V came to 4 bases and at J to 4 bases, leaving 6 bases not matched to a gene. This CDR3 has 16 residues. Germline CDR1 reads SNHLY; CDR2 reads FYNNEI. The CDR3 region is CASSGTSGETTGELFF. DNA of the CDR3: TGTGCCAGCAGTGGTACTAGCGGGGAGACCACCGGGGAGCTGTTTTTT.

The chain uses TRBV29-1 and TRBJ2-5; maybe TRBD2 (6 bases). V was cut by 7 bases and J by 1 base, with 16 bases left in between. The CDR3 has 14 residues. Germline V gene sequence: CDR1 SQVTM, CDR2 ANQGSEA. In DNA form, the CDR3 reads TGCAGCGCCCGGAGAGCGGGCCTCCAAGAGACCCAGTACTTC. Amino acids: CSARRAGLQETQYF.

This sequence joins TRBV6-5 and TRBJ2-3, with a weak D call TRBD1 (5 bases). Germline V gene sequence: CDR1 MNHEY, CDR2 SVGAGI. This CDR3 contains 15 residues. V was trimmed by 0 bases and J by 2 bases, leaving 9 bases between them. The CDR3 spells CASSYSGVLTDTQYF. The CDR3 region has the DNA TGTGCCAGCAGTTACTCAGGGGTCCTCACAGATACGCAGTATTTT.

The V and J genes are TRBV29-1 and TRBJ2-3; D is possibly TRBD1 (8 bases). CDR3 length: 14 amino acids. Trimming shortened V by 2 bases and J by 1 base, and 10 bases separated the two germline ends. Germline values: CDR1 SQVTM, CDR2 ANQGSEA. The CDR3 spells CSVETGGGTDTQYF. Written as DNA, the CDR3 is TGCAGCGTTGAAACAGGGGGGGGCACAGATACGCAGTATTTT.